This entry features one T cell receptor beta chain sequence. The antigen is undetermined. The investigators amplified TCR beta CDR3 regions from RNA transcripts. First-round RT-PCR with HTBI primers amplified the TCR CDR3 region. Using its own MiXCR run on the multiplex PCR reads, TCRdb lists one record per CDR3 protein. The table has approximately 690,000 distinct CDR3 sequences, less than 25% seen once. Every diagnosis used clinical symptoms, serum thyroxine and TRAb, thyroid ultrasound and orbital computed tomography. Cells are PBMCs isolated from more than 8.5 ml of fresh blood. The entry originates in a study of T cells in Graves' hyperthyroidism and ophthalmopathy. V lost 4 bases, J lost 2 bases, and 8 bases stayed unmatched. CDR3 length equals 16 residues. Per germline, CDR1 MGHRA and CDR2 YSYEKL. Overall study findings and caveats: Separating ophthalmopathy from stable hyperthyroidism was achieved by a 13 V-J model.

V and J are TRBV4-1 and TRBJ1-5, with TRBD1 matching over 7 bases. This clonotype was obtained from a man aged 30 to 45 with Graves' ophthalmopathy. Sequencing input: blood. The CDR3 loop is CASSRGGGIGNQPQHF. CDR3 DNA sequence: TGCGCCAGCAGCCGAGGAGGGGGCATTGGCAATCAGCCCCAGCATTTT.